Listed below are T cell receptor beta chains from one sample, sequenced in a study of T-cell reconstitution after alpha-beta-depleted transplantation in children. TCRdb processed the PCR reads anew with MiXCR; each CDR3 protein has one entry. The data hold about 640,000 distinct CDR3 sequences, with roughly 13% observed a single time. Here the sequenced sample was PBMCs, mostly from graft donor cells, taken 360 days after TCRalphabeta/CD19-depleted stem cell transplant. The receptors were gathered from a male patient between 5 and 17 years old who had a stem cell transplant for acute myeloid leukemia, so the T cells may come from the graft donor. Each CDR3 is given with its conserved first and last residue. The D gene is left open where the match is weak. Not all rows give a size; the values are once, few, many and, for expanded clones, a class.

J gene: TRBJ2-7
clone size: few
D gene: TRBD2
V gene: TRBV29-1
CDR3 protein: CSVVRPLSGSNYEQYF
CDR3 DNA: TGCAGCGTTGTCAGGCCGCTGAGCGGGAGCAACTACGAGCAGTACTTC

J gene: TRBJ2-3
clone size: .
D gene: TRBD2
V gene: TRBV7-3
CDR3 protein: CASSLRGTSGATDTQYF
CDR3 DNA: TGTGCCAGCAGCTTAAGAGGGACTAGCGGGGCCACAGATACGCAGTATTTT

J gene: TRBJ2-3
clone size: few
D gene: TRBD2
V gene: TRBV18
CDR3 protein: CASSPLAGGFSDTQYF
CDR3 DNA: TGTGCCAGCTCACCATTGGCGGGAGGCTTTTCAGATACGCAGTATTTT

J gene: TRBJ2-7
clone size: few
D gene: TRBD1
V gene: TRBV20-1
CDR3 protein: CSARGGQGMTYEQYF
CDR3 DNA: TGCAGTGCCCGTGGGGGACAGGGAATGACCTACGAGCAGTACTTC

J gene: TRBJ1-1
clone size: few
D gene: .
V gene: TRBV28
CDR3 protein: CASSFGHEAFF
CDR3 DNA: TGTGCCAGCAGCTTCGGACATGAGGCTTTCTTT

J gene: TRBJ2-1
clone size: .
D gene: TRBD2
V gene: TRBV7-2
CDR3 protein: CASSLSGRAVNEQFF
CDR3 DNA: TGTGCCAGCAGCCTTAGCGGGAGGGCCGTCAATGAGCAGTTCTTC

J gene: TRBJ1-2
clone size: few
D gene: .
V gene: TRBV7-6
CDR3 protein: CASRGLGNYGYTF
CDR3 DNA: TGTGCCAGCCGAGGACTGGGGAACTATGGCTACACCTTC

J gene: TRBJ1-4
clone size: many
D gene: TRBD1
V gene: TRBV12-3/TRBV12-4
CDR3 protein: CASSRGQGAEKLFF
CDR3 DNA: TGTGCCAGCAGCAGGGGACAGGGGGCAGAAAAACTGTTTTTT

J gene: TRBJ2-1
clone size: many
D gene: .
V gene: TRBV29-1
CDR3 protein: CSGSRANEQFF
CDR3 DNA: TGCAGCGGATCCAGGGCTAATGAGCAGTTCTTC

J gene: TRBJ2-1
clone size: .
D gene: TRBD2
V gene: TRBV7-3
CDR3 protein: CASSLYGGRNEQFF
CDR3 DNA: TGTGCCAGCAGCTTATACGGCGGGAGGAATGAGCAGTTCTTC

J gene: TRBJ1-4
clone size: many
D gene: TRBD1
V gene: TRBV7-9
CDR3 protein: CASSPTGGSEKLFF
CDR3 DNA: TGTGCCAGCAGCCCCACAGGGGGGTCCGAAAAACTGTTTTTT

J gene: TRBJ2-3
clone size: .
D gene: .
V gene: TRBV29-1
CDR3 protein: CSRGGTTVDTQYF
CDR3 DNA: TGCAGTAGAGGAGGGACGACCGTGGATACGCAGTATTTT

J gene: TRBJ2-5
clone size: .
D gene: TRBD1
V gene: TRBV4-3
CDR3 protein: CASSQGTGVVKTQYF
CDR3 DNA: TGCGCCAGCAGCCAAGGAACAGGGGTCGTGAAGACCCAGTACTTC

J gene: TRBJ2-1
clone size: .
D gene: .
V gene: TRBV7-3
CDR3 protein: CASSPTGLSYNEQFF
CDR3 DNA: TGTGCCAGCAGCCCGACAGGACTCTCCTACAATGAGCAGTTCTTC

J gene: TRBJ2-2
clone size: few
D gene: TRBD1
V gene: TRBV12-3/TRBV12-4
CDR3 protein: CASSLRTGWTGELFF
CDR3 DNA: TGTGCCAGCAGCCTCCGGACAGGGTGGACCGGGGAGCTGTTTTTT